The next 21 T cell receptor beta chains were all read from a single sample in a study of blood T cell repertoires in COVID-19. The table came from immunoSEQ multiplex PCR; TCRdb's copy has only in-frame clones and leaves some out. The sample lists under 200,000 clones, approximately 82% occurring once. The sample consisted of PBMCs or T cells enriched from blood (not recorded which). All receptors come from a man aged 55 to 70 who had recovered from COVID-19.

The rearrangement joins TRBV18 to TRBJ2-2; TRBD2 is a possible D gene (6 bases). Deletions cut 2 bases from V and 0 bases from J, with 7 bases between. CDR1 is KGHSH, CDR2 LQKENI, per germline. The CDR3 consists of 15 residues. CDR3 in amino acids: CASSPTGANTGELFF. CDR3 bases: TGTGCCAGCTCACCAACGGGGGCGAACACCGGGGAGCTGTTTTTT.

V and J are TRBV19 and TRBJ1-2; TRBD1 matches at 10 bases. J lost 5 bases, V lost 6 bases, and 3 bases had no gene match. The length of the CDR3 is 13 residues. The germline CDR1 and CDR2 sequences are LNHDA and SQIVND (reference sequence). The CDR3 sequence: CASSGGQGYGYTF. The CDR3 nucleotides read TGTGCCAGTAGCGGGGGACAGGGGTATGGCTACACCTTC.

For this clone: The junction departs from germline at one end; a sequencing error may be responsible. The gene calls are TRBV4-1 and TRBJ1-1; D remains unclear. The CDR3 length is 12 residues. The germline CDR1 and CDR2 sequences are MGHRA and YSYEKL. In nucleotides, the CDR3 is TGCGCCAGCAGCCAAGACAGGCAGCCCAACCACTTT. Its translation is CASSQDRQPNHF.

The gene calls are TRBV18 and TRBJ2-3; TRBD2 aligns across 9 bases. V lost 2 bases, J lost 2 bases, and 8 bases stayed unmatched. Germline CDR1 and CDR2: KGHSH and LQKENI. This CDR3 spans 17 amino acids. The CDR3 loop is CASSPLASGGHTDTQYF. The CDR3 nucleotides read TGTGCCAGCTCACCATTAGCCAGCGGGGGGCACACAGATACGCAGTATTTT.

This sequence joins TRBV6-5 and TRBJ2-7, with a possible D match to TRBD1 (5 bases). Trimming cost V 6 bases and J 3 bases, with 18 bases left between them. The CDR3 has 15 residues. Per germline, CDR1 MNHEY and CDR2 SVGAGI. For the CDR3, the DNA is TGTGCCAGCAGAATATCAGGGCTCATTGGCTACGAGCAGTACTTC. It translates to CASRISGLIGYEQYF.

The sample holds many counts of this clone. The chain links TRBV28 to TRBJ2-1; the match to TRBD2 covers 9 bases. Per the germline V gene, CDR1 is MDHEN and CDR2 is SYDVKM. V trimming: 6 bases; J trimming: 5 bases; junction bases outside the gene matches: 2. CDR3 length: 13 amino acids. The CDR3, as DNA: TGTGCCAGCAGGCTAGCGGGGAACAATGAGCAGTTCTTC. It translates to CASRLAGNNEQFF.

The chain recombines TRBV6-5 with TRBJ1-5; 9 positions match TRBD1. In germline, CDR1 is MNHEY, CDR2 SVGAGI. J lost 7 bases, V lost 6 bases, and 7 bases had no gene match. This CDR3 spans 14 amino acids. The CDR3 bases are TGTGCCAGCAGCCCACAGGGGGCAGGACAGCCCCAGCATTTT. Amino acids: CASSPQGAGQPQHF.

The chain recombines TRBV29-1 with TRBJ1-2, with a tentative D call TRBD1 (6 bases). V lost 8 bases, J lost 8 bases, and 33 bases lay in between. Germline CDR1 is SQVTM and CDR2 is ANQGSEA. The CDR3 covers 17 residues. The CDR3: CSFRSFDTGGAGLGYTF. The CDR3 DNA follows: TGCAGCTTCAGGTCCTTTGATACGGGGGGCGCGGGGCTGGGCTACACCTTC.

This chain's CDR3 is CAISEGLGTAFNHEQFF. The CDR3 coding sequence is TGTGCCATCAGTGAGGGTCTAGGGACAGCGTTTAACCATGAGCAGTTCTTC. V is TRBV10-3 and J is TRBJ2-1; TRBD1 matches at 7 bases. Germline loops: CDR1 ENHRY, CDR2 SYGVKD. Losses at the gene ends were 2 bases for V and 8 bases for J; bases not matched to a gene: 15. The CDR3 is 17 residues long.

The V call is TRBV6-1, the J call TRBJ2-7; 9 nucleotides match TRBD1. The CDR3 sequence is 16 residues long. Germline loops: CDR1 MNHNS, CDR2 SASEGT. J gave up 6 bases and V 3 bases, and 12 bases lay outside the gene matches. The CDR3 region is CASSENRGQGTGEQYF. The CDR3 DNA reads as TGTGCCAGCAGTGAGAACCGGGGACAGGGTACGGGCGAGCAGTACTTC.

The chain is built from TRBV29-1 and TRBJ2-4, with TRBD1 identical over 8 bases. The germline V gene has CDR1 SQVTM and CDR2 ANQGSEA. The junction had 6 bases not matched to a gene; V was cut back by 4 bases and J by 7 bases. The CDR3 is made up of 13 amino acids. This CDR3 reads CSVGQGAGNIQYF. In DNA, the CDR3 is TGCAGCGTTGGGCAGGGGGCCGGGAACATTCAGTACTTC.

The chain employs TRBV5-4 and TRBJ2-2, with D tentatively TRBD1 (6 bases). Germline CDR1 and CDR2: SGHNT and YYREEE (reference sequence). This CDR3 is built from 15 residues. V gave up 1 base and J gave up 0 bases, with 7 bases separating them. CDR3 loop: CASSLPGANTGELFF. In DNA, the CDR3 is TGTGCCAGCAGCTTGCCAGGGGCGAACACCGGGGAGCTGTTTTTT.

This chain joins TRBV7-6 and TRBJ1-4; a possible D gene is TRBD1 (6 bases). CDR1 and CDR2 (germline): SGHVS, FNYEAQ. The CDR3 totals 14 residues. The V gene lost 4 bases and the J gene lost 5 bases, with 11 bases spanning the gap. The CDR3 reads CASSWTESNEKLFF. The CDR3 DNA follows: TGTGCCAGCAGCTGGACAGAATCGAATGAAAAACTGTTTTTT.

The chain has TRBV14 and TRBJ1-1; D unclear. Germline V lookup: CDR1 SGHDN, CDR2 FVKESK. The V end was cut by 0 bases, the J end by 2 bases, with 16 bases between. The CDR3 sequence is 17 residues long. CDR3 residues: CASSQDTVGGYNTEAFF. In nucleotides, the CDR3 is TGTGCCAGCAGCCAAGATACCGTGGGCGGGTACAACACTGAAGCTTTCTTT.

This chain links TRBV7-9 with TRBJ1-1; TRBD1 matches 8 bases. V shed 8 bases, J shed 1 base, and the junction held 9 bases outside the gene matches. The V gene's germline CDR1 is SEHNR and CDR2 FQNEAQ (reference sequence). The CDR3 spans 15 residues. For the CDR3, the DNA is TGTGCCAGCGTCCAGGGGGCGAGTGGGAACACTGAAGCTTTCTTT. The encoded protein is CASVQGASGNTEAFF.

The chain is built from TRBV5-8 and TRBJ1-6, with D perhaps TRBD1 (5 bases). CDR1 is SGHTS and CDR2 is YDEGEE in the germline V gene. Trimming removed 4 bases at V and 7 bases at J, with 9 bases between. CDR3 length: 13 residues. The CDR3 DNA follows: TGTGCCAGCAGCGCCGACAGAAATTCACCCCTCCACTTT. Translated, it gives CASSADRNSPLHF.

This clone qualifies as medium-sized (0.01 to 0.1%). The J gene is TRBJ2-5, the V gene TRBV9; a weak D match, TRBD1 (6 bases). Germline V lookup: CDR1 SGDLS, CDR2 YYNGEE. Trimming cost V 2 bases and J 2 bases, with 16 bases left between them. This CDR3 contains 16 residues. CDR3: CASSVTTGTLQETQYF. CDR3 in DNA: TGTGCCAGCAGCGTGACCACCGGGACACTACAAGAGACCCAGTACTTC. Full variable domain (outside the CDR3, taken from reference TRBV9 and TRBJ2-5): DSGVTQTPKHLITATGQRVTLRCSPRSGDLSVYWYQQSLDQGLQFLIQYYNGEERAKGNILERFSAQQFPDLHSELNLSSLELGDSALYFCASSVTTGTLQETQYFGPGTRLLVL.

The gene calls are TRBV5-6 and TRBJ1-3; D unresolved. CDR3 length: 15 residues. Trimming pared 0 bases from V and 4 bases from J, leaving 11 bases between. The germline gives CDR1 SGHDT, CDR2 YYEEEE. The CDR3 bases are TGTGCCAGCAGCTTGGGTCCCGGGAGGGGAAACACCATATATTTT. This gives the protein CASSLGPGRGNTIYF.

The J gene is TRBJ2-7, the V gene TRBV19, with D possibly TRBD2 on 5 matching bases. Between the trimmed V and J ends, which lost 6 bases and 9 bases, there was a span of 24 bases. The CDR3 loop spans 15 amino acids. In germline, CDR1 is LNHDA, CDR2 SQIVND (reference sequence). The CDR3 spells CASSTHSSLAGGQYF. The CDR3 coding sequence is TGTGCCAGTAGCACTCACAGTTCACTCGCCGGAGGGCAGTACTTC.

On this clone: In the same sample, other DNA sequences code for this CDR3. V and J are TRBV11-2 and TRBJ1-1, with 9 nucleotides matching TRBD1. Germline CDR1 reads SGHAT; CDR2 reads FQNNGV. V was pared by 5 bases and J by 5 bases, with 3 bases of the junction left unmatched. The CDR3 runs 13 residues. The CDR3 sequence is CASSRDRETEAFF. The CDR3 DNA reads as TGTGCCAGCAGCCGGGACAGGGAAACTGAAGCTTTCTTT.

The chain recombines TRBV2 with TRBJ1-1; D gene uncertain. V was cut by 4 bases and J by 7 bases, with 7 bases left in between. This CDR3 has 11 amino acids. The V gene's germline CDR1 is SNHLY and CDR2 FYNNEI. The CDR3 is CASSVTVEAFF. CDR3 nucleotides: TGTGCCAGCAGTGTTACGGTTGAAGCTTTCTTT.